These T cell receptor beta chains were read from a single sample in a study of blood T cell repertoires in COVID-19. Using immunoSEQ multiplex PCR, the repertoire was profiled, and TCRdb retains in-frame clones only, with some absent. Among about 82,000 clones listed, roughly four fifths were seen once. What was sequenced was peripheral blood. The source is a man aged 45-65 years with active or convalescent COVID-19. CDR3s include the opening cysteine and the closing phenylalanine or tryptophan. The D gene is left open where the match is weak. A clone size is listed for some rows: how often the clone was seen (once, few, many), or a class if it is expanded.

v_gene,d_gene,abundance,j_gene,CDR3nt,CDR3aa
TRBV27,NA,NA,TRBJ1-2,TGTGCCAGCAGGGCGGGAGGGGGCTATGGCTACACCTTC,CASRAGGGYGYTF
TRBV10-2,NA,NA,TRBJ2-3,TGCGCCAGCAGGCGGGGCAGGACCACAGATACGCAGTATTTT,CASRRGRTTDTQYF
TRBV28,NA,NA,TRBJ1-6,TGTGCCAGCAGTTTAGAGGCCGGGAATAATTCACCCCTCCACTTT,CASSLEAGNNSPLHF
TRBV19,NA,NA,TRBJ2-5,TGTGCCAGTAGTCCCACCGGGATCCCCGGCGAGACCCAGTACTTC,CASSPTGIPGETQYF
TRBV10-2,NA,NA,TRBJ1-1,TGCGCCAGCAGGAGGGGACAGAACACTGAAGCTTTCTTT,CASRRGQNTEAFF
TRBV2,NA,NA,TRBJ1-4,TGTGCCAGCCAGTTTAATGAAAAACTGTTTTTT,CASQFNEKLFF
TRBV29-1,NA,NA,TRBJ2-1,TGCAGCGGTCGGACAGGGAGGGACAATGAGCAGTTCTTC,CSGRTGRDNEQFF
TRBV3-1/TRBV3-2,NA,NA,TRBJ1-2,TGTGCCAGCAGCCAAGAATCGCCGTCTCTATATGGCTACACCTTC,CASSQESPSLYGYTF
TRBV19,NA,NA,TRBJ2-5,TGTGCCAGTAGTATAAGCCCTACGTGGGAGACCCAGTACTTC,CASSISPTWETQYF
TRBV4-1,NA,NA,TRBJ2-2,TGCGCCAGCAGACGGACCGGGACACCAAACACCGGGGAGCTGTTTTTT,CASRRTGTPNTGELFF
TRBV15,NA,NA,TRBJ1-3,TGTGCCACCAGCAGAGACGGGGTGGCTGGAAACACCATATATTTT,CATSRDGVAGNTIYF
TRBV19,NA,once,TRBJ1-4,TGTGCCAGTAGTGCATCCCGGGGTGAAAAACTGTTTTTT,CASSASRGEKLFF
TRBV10-3,TRBD2,NA,TRBJ2-3,TGTGCCATCACTGAGACTAGCGGGAGCACAGATACGCAGTATTTT,CAITETSGSTDTQYF
TRBV4-3,TRBD1,NA,TRBJ1-2,TGCGCCAGCAGCCGAGTACAGGGGAAGGGTGGCTACACCTTC,CASSRVQGKGGYTF
TRBV5-4,NA,NA,TRBJ1-2,TGTGCCAGCAGCGCCGGGACACCTAACTATGGCTACACCTTC,CASSAGTPNYGYTF